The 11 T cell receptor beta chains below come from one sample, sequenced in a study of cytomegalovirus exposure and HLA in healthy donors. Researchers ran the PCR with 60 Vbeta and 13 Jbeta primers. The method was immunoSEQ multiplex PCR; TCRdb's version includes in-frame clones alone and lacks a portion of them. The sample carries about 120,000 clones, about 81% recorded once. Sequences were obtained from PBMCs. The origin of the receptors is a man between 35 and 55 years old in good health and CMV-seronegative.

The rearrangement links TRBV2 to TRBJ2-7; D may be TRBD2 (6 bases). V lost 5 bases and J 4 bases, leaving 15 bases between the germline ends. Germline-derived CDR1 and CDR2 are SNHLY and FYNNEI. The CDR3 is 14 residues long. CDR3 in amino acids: CASSSGLLSYEQYF. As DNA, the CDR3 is TGTGCCAGCAGTTCGGGACTTCTATCGTACGAGCAGTACTTC. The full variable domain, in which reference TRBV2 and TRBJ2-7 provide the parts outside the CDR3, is EPEVTQTPSHQVTQMGQEVILRCVPISNHLYFYWYRQILGQKVEFLVSFYNNEISEKSEIFDDQFSVERPDGSNFTLKIRSTKLEDSAMYFCASSSGLLSYEQYFGPGTRLTVT.

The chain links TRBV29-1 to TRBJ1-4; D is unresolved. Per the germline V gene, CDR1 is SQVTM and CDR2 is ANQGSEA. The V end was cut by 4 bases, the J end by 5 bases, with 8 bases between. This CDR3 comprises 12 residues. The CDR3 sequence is CSVGGSNEKLFF. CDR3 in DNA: TGCAGCGTTGGAGGGTCAAATGAAAAACTGTTTTTT.

The CDR3 nucleotides read TGCGCCAGCAGCCAAGAGTCTAGCGGGAGGACTGAGCAGTTCTTC. This encodes CASSQESSGRTEQFF. V is TRBV4-3 and J is TRBJ2-1; 11 nucleotides align to TRBD2. The CDR3 runs to 15 residues. CDR1 and CDR2 (germline): LGHNA, YSLEER. With V trimmed by 0 bases and J by 9 bases, 4 bases remained unmatched.

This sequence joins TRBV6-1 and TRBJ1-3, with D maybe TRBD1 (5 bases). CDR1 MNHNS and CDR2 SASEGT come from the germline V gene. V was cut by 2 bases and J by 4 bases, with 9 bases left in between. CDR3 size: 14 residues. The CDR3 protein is CASSEQGAGNTIYF. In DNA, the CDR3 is TGTGCCAGCAGTGAACAGGGCGCAGGAAACACCATATATTTT.

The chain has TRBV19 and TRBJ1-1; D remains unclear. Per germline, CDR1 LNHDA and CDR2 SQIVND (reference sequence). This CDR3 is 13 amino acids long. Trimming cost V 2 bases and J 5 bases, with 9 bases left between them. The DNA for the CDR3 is TGTGCCAGTAGTATACAAGGAGGGACTGAAGCTTTCTTT. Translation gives CASSIQGGTEAFF. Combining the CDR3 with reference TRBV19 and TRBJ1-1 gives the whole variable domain DGGITQSPKYLFRKEGQNVTLSCEQNLNHDAMYWYRQDPGQGLRLIYYSQIVNDFQKGDIAEGYSVSREKKESFPLTVTSAQKNPTAFYLCASSIQGGTEAFFGQGTRLTVV.

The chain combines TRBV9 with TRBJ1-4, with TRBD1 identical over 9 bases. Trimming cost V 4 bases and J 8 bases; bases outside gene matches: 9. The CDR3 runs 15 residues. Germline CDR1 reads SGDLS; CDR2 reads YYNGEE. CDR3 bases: TGTGCCAGCAGCCCTTGGGGACAGGGATACGAAAAACTGTTTTTT. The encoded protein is CASSPWGQGYEKLFF.

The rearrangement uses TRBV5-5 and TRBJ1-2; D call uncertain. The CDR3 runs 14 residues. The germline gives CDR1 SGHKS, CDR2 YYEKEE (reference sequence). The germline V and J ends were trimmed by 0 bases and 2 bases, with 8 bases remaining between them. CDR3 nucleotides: TGTGCCAGCAGCTTGGGGACGGGAAACTATGGCTACACCTTC. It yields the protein CASSLGTGNYGYTF.

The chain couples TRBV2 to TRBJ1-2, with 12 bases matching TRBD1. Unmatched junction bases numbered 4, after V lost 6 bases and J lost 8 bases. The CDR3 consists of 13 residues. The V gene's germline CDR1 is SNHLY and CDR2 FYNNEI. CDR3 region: CASRGTGGGGYTF. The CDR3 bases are TGTGCCAGCAGGGGGACAGGGGGCGGAGGCTACACCTTC.

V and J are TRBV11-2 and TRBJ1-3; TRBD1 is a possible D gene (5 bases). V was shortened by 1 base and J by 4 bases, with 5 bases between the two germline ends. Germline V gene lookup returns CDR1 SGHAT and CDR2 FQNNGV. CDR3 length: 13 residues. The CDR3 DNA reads TGTGCCAGCAGCTTAGGACAGGGAAACACCATATATTTT. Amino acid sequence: CASSLGQGNTIYF.

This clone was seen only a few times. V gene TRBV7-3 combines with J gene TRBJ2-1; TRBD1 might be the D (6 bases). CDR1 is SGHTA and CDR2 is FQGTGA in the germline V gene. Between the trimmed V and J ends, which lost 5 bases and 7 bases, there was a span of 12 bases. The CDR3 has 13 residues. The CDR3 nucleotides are TGTGCCAGCAGCAGGGGACACGGGAATGAGCAGTTCTTC. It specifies CASSRGHGNEQFF.

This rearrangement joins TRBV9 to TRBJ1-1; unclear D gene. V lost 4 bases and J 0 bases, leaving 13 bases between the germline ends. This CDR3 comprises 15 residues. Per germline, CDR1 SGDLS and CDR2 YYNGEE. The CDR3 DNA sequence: TGTGCCAGCAGCCCATCCGGACTTATGAACACTGAAGCTTTCTTT. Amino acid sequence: CASSPSGLMNTEAFF.